This T cell receptor beta chain stems from a study of beta chain features in type 1 diabetes. Study-level points and caveats: Possible PCR preference for shorter templates applied equally to patients and controls.

A few counts support this clone. Its antigen remains unidentified. Sorting of CD4+ naive, central memory, regulatory and stem cell-like memory cells was performed via CD45RO/CCR7/CD25/CD127/CD95/CD27. Germline CDR1 reads SNHLY; CDR2 reads FYNNEI. There are 14 residues in the CDR3. With 8 bases clipped from V and 3 bases from J, the junction kept 8 bases outside the gene matches. The isolated RNA, all of it, was reverse transcribed, so expressed TCRB transcripts were what got sequenced. About 3.7 million reads on average were seen across naive, central memory and regulatory T cell samples. Produced via immunoSEQ multiplex PCR; TCRdb's table is partial and in-frame only. Of about 620,000 clones listed, roughly a sixth are singletons.

The V call is TRBV2, the J call TRBJ1-1, with 8 bases identical to TRBD1. The sequence derives from a man aged 18 to 29 in good health. Sample: naive CD4+ T cells from blood. The CDR3, as DNA: TGTGCCAGCTTGCTTCAGGGGGCGTACACTGAAGCTTTCTTT. The encoded protein is CASLLQGAYTEAFF.